The clone carrying this T cell receptor beta chain occurred a few times. Antigen: not known. MiXCR, applied by TCRdb to the reads, yields one record per CDR3 protein. The data show about 920,000 distinct CDR3 sequences, about a third seen once. The data were taken from a study of T cell repertoires in cytomegalovirus infection. Overall study: Recently identified HLA-C-restricted CMV epitopes were used, and well-studied HLA-B-restricted CMV epitopes were used as well. Public TCR beta signatures marked donors with CMV infection and the matching HLA.

Notes on the study in general: HLA-C-restricted CMV clonotypes gave the most frequent clonotype in two of eight donors. Carriers of CMV and the relevant HLA type were discriminated by public TCR beta frequency.

The receptor comes from a human donor in good health (CMV status not recorded). Some clones in this sample may be carry-over from other donors' samples. The sample here was cultured CD8+ T cells from PBMCs, taken from culture after CMV antigen stimulation.

The CDR3 DNA follows: TGTGCCAGCAGCCCCACGGGACTTCCCCTCCACTTT. Translation: CASSPTGLPLHF. The chain combines TRBV6-1 with TRBJ1-6, with D tentatively TRBD1 (5 bases). V was trimmed by 6 bases and J by 13 bases, leaving 13 bases between them. Germline V gene sequence: CDR1 MNHNS, CDR2 SASEGT. The CDR3 extends over 12 amino acids.